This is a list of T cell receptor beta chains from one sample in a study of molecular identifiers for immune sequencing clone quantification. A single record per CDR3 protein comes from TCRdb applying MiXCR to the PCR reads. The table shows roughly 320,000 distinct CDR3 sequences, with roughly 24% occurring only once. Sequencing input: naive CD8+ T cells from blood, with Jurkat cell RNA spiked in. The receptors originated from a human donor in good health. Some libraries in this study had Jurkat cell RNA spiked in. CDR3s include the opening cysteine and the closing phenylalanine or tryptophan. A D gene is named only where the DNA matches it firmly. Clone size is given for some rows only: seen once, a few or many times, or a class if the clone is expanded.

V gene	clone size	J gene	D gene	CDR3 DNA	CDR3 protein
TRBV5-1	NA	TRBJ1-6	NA	TGCGCCAGCAGCTTGTCCACTCATGTCGGCCGCTACTATAATTCACCCCTCCACTTT	CASSLSTHVGRYYNSPLHF
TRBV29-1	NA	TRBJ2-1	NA	TGCAGCGTTGAAGGATTACCAGCGGCCAATGAGCAGTTCTTC	CSVEGLPAANEQFF
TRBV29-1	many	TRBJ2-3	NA	TGCACCGCCGAGGGACCCCTCATGAATACGCAGTATTTT	CTAEGPLMNTQYF
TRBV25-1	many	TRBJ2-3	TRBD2	TGTGCCAGCAGCCTCCTAGCGGGGGTCACAGATACGCAGTATTTT	CASSLLAGVTDTQYF
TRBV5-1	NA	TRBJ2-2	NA	TGCGCCAGCAGCTTGGCGGCGGGACCCGCCGGGGAGCTGTTTTTT	CASSLAAGPAGELFF
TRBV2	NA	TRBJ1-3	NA	TGTGCCAGCACGGATTCTGTTGGGGGAAGCACCATATATTTT	CASTDSVGGSTIYF
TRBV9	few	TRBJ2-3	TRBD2	TGTGCCAGCAGCGTAGTAGGAGCGGGAGGTGATACGCAGTATTTT	CASSVVGAGGDTQYF
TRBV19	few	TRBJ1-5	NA	TGTGCCAGTAGTATAGAGGAGGTTGGGGACATACGCTATCAGCCCCAGCATTTT	CASSIEEVGDIRYQPQHF
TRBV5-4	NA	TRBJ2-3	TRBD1	TGTGCCAGCAGACGGGGACAGGACCGGCTCGATACGCAGTTTTTT	CASRRGQDRLDTQFF
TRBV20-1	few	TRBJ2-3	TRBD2	TGCAGTGCTAGGGGGCGGGAGGCGGGGGGGCAATTAGATACGCAGTATTTT	CSARGREAGGQLDTQYF
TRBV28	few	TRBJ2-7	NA	TGTGCCAGCAGCCACCGGAGCCTAACCTACGAGCAGTACTTC	CASSHRSLTYEQYF
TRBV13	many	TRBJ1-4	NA	TGTGCCAGCAGCTTAGGAGGGGATGAAAAACTGTTTTTT	CASSLGGDEKLFF
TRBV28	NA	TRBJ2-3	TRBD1	TGTGCCAGCAGACCCAGGGGGACAGATACGCAGTATTTT	CASRPRGTDTQYF
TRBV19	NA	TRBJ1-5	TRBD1	TGTGCCAGTACAAACCGGGACAGGGGACAGAATCAGCCCCAGCATTTT	CASTNRDRGQNQPQHF
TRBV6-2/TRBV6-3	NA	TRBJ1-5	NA	TGTGCCAGCAGTTACCCGGCGGAGGCGTCCATATCAATACCCAATCAGCCCCAGCATTTT	CASSYPAEASISIPNQPQHF
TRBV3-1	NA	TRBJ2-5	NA	TGTGCCAGCAGCCAAGTCGGGCGAGACAGTGAGACCCAGTACTTC	CASSQVGRDSETQYF
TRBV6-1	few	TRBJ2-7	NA	TGTGCCAGCAGTGAAGCAAAGGGTGGTCCTACCTACGAGCAGTACTTC	CASSEAKGGPTYEQYF
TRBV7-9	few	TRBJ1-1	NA	TGTGCCAGCAGCTCTACCATTATACTGAACACTGAAGCTTTCTTT	CASSSTIILNTEAFF
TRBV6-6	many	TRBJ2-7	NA	TGTGCCAGCAGACCTGTGCCCCCCTACGAGCAGTACTTC	CASRPVPPYEQYF
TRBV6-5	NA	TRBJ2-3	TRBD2	TGTGCCAGCGCAAGAGCCTCACTAGCGGGGCACACAGATACGCAGTATTTT	CASARASLAGHTDTQYF
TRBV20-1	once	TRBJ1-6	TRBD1	TGCAGTGCAAATCCCCGGGACAGACTTACTGTTTATAATTCACCCCTCCACTTT	CSANPRDRLTVYNSPLHF
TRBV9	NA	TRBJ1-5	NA	TGTGCCAGCAGCGTAGAGGCAGAGAATCAGCCCCAGCATTTT	CASSVEAENQPQHF
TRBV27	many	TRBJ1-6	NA	TGTGCCAGCAGTAGCTTGAGCTCCTATAATTCACCCCTCCACTTT	CASSSLSSYNSPLHF
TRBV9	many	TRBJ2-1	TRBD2	TGTGCCAGCAGCGTAGGTCGTCTAGCGGGGGGGCTAAGCTCCTACAATGAGCAGTTCTTC	CASSVGRLAGGLSSYNEQFF
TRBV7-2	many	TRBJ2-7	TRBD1	TGTGCCAGCAGCTTTGGGACAGGGCACCAATACGAGCAGTACTTC	CASSFGTGHQYEQYF
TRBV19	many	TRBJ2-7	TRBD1	TGTGCCAGTAGTAATGCGGGACAGGGGCCCTACGAGCAGTACTTC	CASSNAGQGPYEQYF
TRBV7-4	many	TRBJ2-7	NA	TGTGCCAGCAGCTACTGCCTCTACGAGCAGTACTTC	CASSYCLYEQYF
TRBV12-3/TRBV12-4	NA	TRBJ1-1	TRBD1	TGTGCCAGCAGTTTATCCAGGGGGGGCGGTGAAGCTTTCTTT	CASSLSRGGGEAFF
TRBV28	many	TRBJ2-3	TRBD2	TGTGCCAGCAGTTACAGGACTAGCGGATATACTAGCACAGATACGCAGTATTTT	CASSYRTSGYTSTDTQYF
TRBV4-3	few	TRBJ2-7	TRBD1	TGCGCCAGCAGCCGGGCCCAAGGACAGGAAGCCTACGAGCAGTACTTC	CASSRAQGQEAYEQYF
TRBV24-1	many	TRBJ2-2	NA	TGTGCCACCAGTGATGCCAGGACAGAGAACACCGGGGAGCTGTTTTTT	CATSDARTENTGELFF
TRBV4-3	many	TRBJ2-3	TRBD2	TGCGCCAGCAGCCAAGATTGGACTAGCGGGGCGGATACGCAGTATTTT	CASSQDWTSGADTQYF
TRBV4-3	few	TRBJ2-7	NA	TGCGCCAGCAGCCAACTCCTCGAGGACGAGCAGTACTTC	CASSQLLEDEQYF
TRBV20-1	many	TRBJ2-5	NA	TGCAGTGCTAGAGAAGGGCTTTTTCAAGAGACCCAGTACTTC	CSAREGLFQETQYF
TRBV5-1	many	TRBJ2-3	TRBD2	TGCGCCAGCAGCTCAAGGACTAGCGGGACAGATACGCAGTATTTT	CASSSRTSGTDTQYF
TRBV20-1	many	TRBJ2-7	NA	TGCAGTGCTAGGCGACCTACGATGGGATCCTACGAGCAGTACTTC	CSARRPTMGSYEQYF
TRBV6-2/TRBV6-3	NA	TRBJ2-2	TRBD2	TGTGCCAGCAGTTTAAGACTAGCGGGAGGGCCGAACACCGGGGAGCTGTTTTTT	CASSLRLAGGPNTGELFF
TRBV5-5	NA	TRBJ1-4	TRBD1	TGTGCCAGCAGCTTGGGGCCGGGACAGGGTTCGGAAAAACTGTTTTTT	CASSLGPGQGSEKLFF
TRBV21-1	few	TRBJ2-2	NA	TGTGCCAGCAGCAAAGCGCACACTCTGAGAGCGGGGGGGAACACCGGGGAGCTGTTTTTT	CASSKAHTLRAGGNTGELFF
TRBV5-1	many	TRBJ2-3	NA	TGTGCCAGCAGTCCTAGCGGCACAGATACGCAGTATTTT	CASSPSGTDTQYF
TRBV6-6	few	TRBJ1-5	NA	TGTGCCAGCATCCAGGGTGGCAATCAGCCCCAGCATTTT	CASIQGGNQPQHF
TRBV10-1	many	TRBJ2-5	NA	TGCGCCCAGCAGCTCGAGACCCAGTACTTC	CAQQLETQYF
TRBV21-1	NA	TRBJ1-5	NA	TGTGCCAGCAGCAAAAGTCGGGACAAAGATTGGAATCAGCCCCAGCATTTT	CASSKSRDKDWNQPQHF
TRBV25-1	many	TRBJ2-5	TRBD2	TGTGCCAGCAGGGGGGGACTAGTCGAGACCCAGTACTTC	CASRGGLVETQYF
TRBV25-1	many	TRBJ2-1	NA	TGTGCCAGCAGTCCCCCGGGCAATGAGCAGTTCTTC	CASSPPGNEQFF
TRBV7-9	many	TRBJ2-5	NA	TGTGCCAGCAGCTTCCAGAACCAAGAGACCCAGTACTTC	CASSFQNQETQYF
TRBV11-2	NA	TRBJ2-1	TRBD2	TGTGCCAGCAGCCCCGGGACTAGCGGGGAAAGCTACAATGAGCAGTTCTTC	CASSPGTSGESYNEQFF
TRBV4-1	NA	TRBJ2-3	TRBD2	TGCGCCAGCAGCCACGACCCGCGCGGGGGGCACACAGATACGCAGTATTTT	CASSHDPRGGHTDTQYF
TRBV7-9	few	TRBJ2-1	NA	TGTGCCAGCAGCCCCCGGGGCGCAAACAATGAGCAGTTCTTC	CASSPRGANNEQFF
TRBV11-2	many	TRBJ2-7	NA	TGTGCCAGCAGCTTAGAGTACGGATCCTACGAGCAGTACTTC	CASSLEYGSYEQYF
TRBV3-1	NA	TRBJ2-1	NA	TGTGTCGTTGGGGGATATTTCGGAGGGCCGGGCTATGAGCAGTTCTTC	CVVGGYFGGPGYEQFF
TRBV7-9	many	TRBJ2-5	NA	TGTGCCAGCAGCTTAGCATTCGACGGACCCCAAGAGACCCAGTACTTC	CASSLAFDGPQETQYF
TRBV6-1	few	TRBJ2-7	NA	TGTGCCAGTAAAGATCAGGGGAGGTTTCACGAGCAGTACTTC	CASKDQGRFHEQYF
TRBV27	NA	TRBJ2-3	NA	TGTGCCAGCAGTTTCACCCTTTCCCGGGGAGCAGATACGCAGTATTTT	CASSFTLSRGADTQYF
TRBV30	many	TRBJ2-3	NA	TGTGCCTGGGACGTTGGGGCAGATACGCAGTATTTT	CAWDVGADTQYF
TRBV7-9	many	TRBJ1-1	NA	TGTGCCAGCAGCATGAAGGGGAATAGAGCGAGGACTGAAGCTTTCTTT	CASSMKGNRARTEAFF
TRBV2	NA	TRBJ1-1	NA	TGTGCCAGCAGTGATCCGACAGAAATGAACACTGAAGCTTTCTTT	CASSDPTEMNTEAFF